The entry below gives a single TCR beta chain sequence along with its context. The entry originates in a study of blood T cell repertoires in COVID-19. Study context: Spain, Italy and the United States supplied samples that represented acute and convalescent COVID-19. PBMCs, B-cell-depleted T cells, or T cells were the source of the cDNA or gDNA that made up the material.

Germline trimming cut 5 bases from V and 1 base from J; bases unmatched to any gene: 3. The CDR3 totals 15 residues. Per the germline V gene, CDR1 is SGHTA and CDR2 is FQGNSA. Produced via immunoSEQ multiplex PCR; TCRdb's table is partial and in-frame only. This sample has 84,000 or so clones, with around 85% found just once. The source is a man in his sixties with acute or convalescent COVID-19. This sequence joins TRBV7-2 and TRBJ2-2, with 8 nucleotides matching TRBD2. The sequenced sample was peripheral blood. CDR3 amino acids: CASSLSGENTGELFF. The CDR3 coding sequence is TGTGCCAGCAGCCTTAGCGGGGAGAACACCGGGGAGCTGTTTTTT.